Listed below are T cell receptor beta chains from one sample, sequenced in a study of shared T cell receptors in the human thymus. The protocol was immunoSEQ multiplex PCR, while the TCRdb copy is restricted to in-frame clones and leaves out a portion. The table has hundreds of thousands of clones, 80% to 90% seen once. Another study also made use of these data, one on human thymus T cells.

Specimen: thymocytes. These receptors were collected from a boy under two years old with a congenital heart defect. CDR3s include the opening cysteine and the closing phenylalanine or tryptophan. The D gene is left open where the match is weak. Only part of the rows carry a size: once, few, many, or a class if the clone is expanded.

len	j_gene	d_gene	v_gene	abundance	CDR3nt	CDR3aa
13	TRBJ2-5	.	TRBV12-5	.	TGTGCTAGTGGCCCAACTAGGGAGGAGACCCAGTACTTC	CASGPTREETQYF
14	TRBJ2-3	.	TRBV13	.	TGTGCCAGCAGCACCGGTCGGGACTCAGATACGCAGTATTTT	CASSTGRDSDTQYF
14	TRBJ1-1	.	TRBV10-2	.	TGCGCCAGCAGTTTGACAGGAAAGAACACTGAAGCTTTCTTT	CASSLTGKNTEAFF
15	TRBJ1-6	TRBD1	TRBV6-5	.	TGTGCCAGCAGATCCCTCCGGGACAGGGATTCCCCCCTCCACTTT	CASRSLRDRDSPLHF
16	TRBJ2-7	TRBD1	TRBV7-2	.	TGTGCCAGCAGCTTAGGAACCGGGACAGCCTCCTACGAGCAGTACTTC	CASSLGTGTASYEQYF
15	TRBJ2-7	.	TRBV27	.	TGTGCCAGCAGTTTATACGCTCCACCCACATACGAGCAGTACTTC	CASSLYAPPTYEQYF
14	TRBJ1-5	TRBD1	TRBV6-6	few	TGTGCCAGCAGACCGACAGGGGGCAATCAGCCCCAGCATTTT	CASRPTGGNQPQHF
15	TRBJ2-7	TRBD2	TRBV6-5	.	TGTGCCAGCAGTTACTCAGTTCTAGCGGCCTACGAGCAGTACTTC	CASSYSVLAAYEQYF
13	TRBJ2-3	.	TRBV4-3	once	TGCGCCAGCAGCCAAGATCGGGGGGATACGCAGTATTTT	CASSQDRGDTQYF
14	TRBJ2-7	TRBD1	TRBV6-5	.	TGTGCCAGCAGTTACCGACAGGGGTGGTACGAGCAGTACTTC	CASSYRQGWYEQYF
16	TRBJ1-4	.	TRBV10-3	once	TGTGCCATCAGTCCCACCCCGTTGGAGATCGGAGAAAAACTGTTTTTT	CAISPTPLEIGEKLFF
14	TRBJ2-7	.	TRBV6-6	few	TGTGCCAGCAGTTCCACACCGGGATCCTACGAGCAGTACTTC	CASSSTPGSYEQYF
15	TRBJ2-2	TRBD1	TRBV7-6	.	TGTGCCAGCAGCAAAAGGACAGGGGGCAACGGGGAGCTGTTTTTT	CASSKRTGGNGELFF
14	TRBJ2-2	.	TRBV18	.	TGTGCCAGCTCACCACCGACTGCGACCGGGGAGCTGTTTTTT	CASSPPTATGELFF
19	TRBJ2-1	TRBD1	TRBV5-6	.	TGTGCCAGCAGAAAGTCCCGGGACAGGCCCCCGAGCTCCTACAATGAGCAGTTCTTC	CASRKSRDRPPSSYNEQFF
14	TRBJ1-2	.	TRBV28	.	TGTGCCAGCAGGATTCACAGGGCGGCAGGAGGCTACACCTTC	CASRIHRAAGGYTF
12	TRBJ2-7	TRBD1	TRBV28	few	TGTGCCAGCAGTTCAACAGGGGTCGAGCAGTACTTC	CASSSTGVEQYF
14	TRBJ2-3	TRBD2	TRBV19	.	TGTGCCAGCCGACCGCGGGAGAGCACAGATACGCAGTATTTT	CASRPRESTDTQYF
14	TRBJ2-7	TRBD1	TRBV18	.	TGTGCCAGCTCTGGCAGGGACAGGGTGCACGAGCAGTACTTC	CASSGRDRVHEQYF
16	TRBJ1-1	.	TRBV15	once	TGTGCCACCAGCAGAGACTTGACAGGTTCTAACACTGAAGCTTTCTTT	CATSRDLTGSNTEAFF
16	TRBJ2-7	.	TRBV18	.	TGTGCCAGCTCACCATGGTGGGGCAAAAGCTCCTACGAGCAGTACTTC	CASSPWWGKSSYEQYF
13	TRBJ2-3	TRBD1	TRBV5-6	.	TGTGCCAGCGCACTACGACAGGGGGATACGCAGTATTTT	CASALRQGDTQYF
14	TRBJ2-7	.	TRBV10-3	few	TGTGCCATCAAAGGAGGTATAAGCTCCTACGAGCAGTACTTC	CAIKGGISSYEQYF
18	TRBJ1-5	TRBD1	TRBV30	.	TGTGCCTGGAGTAGAGGGGACAGGGGGCCTTATAGCAATCAGCCCCAGCATTTT	CAWSRGDRGPYSNQPQHF
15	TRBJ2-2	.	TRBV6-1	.	TGTGCCAGCACTACAGACAGTAGGGGTACCGGGGAGCTGTTTTTT	CASTTDSRGTGELFF
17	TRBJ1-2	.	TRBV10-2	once	TGCGCCAGCAGTGAGTCCACCGCCGGGGGGCTCAACTATGGCTACACCTTC	CASSESTAGGLNYGYTF
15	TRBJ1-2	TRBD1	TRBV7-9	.	TGTGCCAGCAGCCAAGCCGGGACAGGGCACTATGGCTACACCTTC	CASSQAGTGHYGYTF
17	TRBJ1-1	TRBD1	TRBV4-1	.	TGCGCCAGCAGCCAGGACTCCGGGACAGGGTTTTACACTGAAGCTTTCTTT	CASSQDSGTGFYTEAFF
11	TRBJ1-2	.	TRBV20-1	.	TGCAGTGCTAGTTCCCAGGATGGCTACACCTTC	CSASSQDGYTF
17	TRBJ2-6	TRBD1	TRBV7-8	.	TGTGCCAGCAGCAACCGACAGGGGTTCACTGGGGCCAACGTCCTGACTTTC	CASSNRQGFTGANVLTF
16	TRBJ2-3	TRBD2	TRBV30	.	TGTGCCTGGACCCAACGACTAGCGGGGAACACAGATACGCAGTATTTT	CAWTQRLAGNTDTQYF
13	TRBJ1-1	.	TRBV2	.	TGTGCCACCCGAATGGCGGGGTTTTCTGAAGCTTTCTTT	CATRMAGFSEAFF
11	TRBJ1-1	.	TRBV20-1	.	TGCAGTGCTAGAGAATTCGCTGAAGCTTTCTTT	CSAREFAEAFF
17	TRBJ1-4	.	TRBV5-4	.	TGTGCCAGCAGCTTCGCGCCAGGAAAATCAACTAATGAAAAACTGTTTTTT	CASSFAPGKSTNEKLFF
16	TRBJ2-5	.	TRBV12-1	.	TGTGCCAGCAGCGTAACTAGCGGGGGGCCCCAAGAGACCCAGTACTTC	CASSVTSGGPQETQYF
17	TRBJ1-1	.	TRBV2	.	TGTGCCAGCAGTGATCGGGCCCGGGGAGGATGGAACACTGAAGCTTTCTTT	CASSDRARGGWNTEAFF
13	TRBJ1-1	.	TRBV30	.	TGTGCCTGGAGTCTGCAGAGACAACTTGAAGCTTTCTTT	CAWSLQRQLEAFF
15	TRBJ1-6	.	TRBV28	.	TGTGCCAGCAGTTTTAGTAGCTCCTATAATTCACCCCTCCACTTT	CASSFSSSYNSPLHF
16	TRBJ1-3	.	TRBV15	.	TGTGCCACCAGCAGAGATAGGGGTAGCTCTGGAAACACCATATATTTT	CATSRDRGSSGNTIYF
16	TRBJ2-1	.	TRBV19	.	TGTGCCAGTAGTACGGAGCAGGGGGAGGCCTACAATGAGCAGTTCTTC	CASSTEQGEAYNEQFF
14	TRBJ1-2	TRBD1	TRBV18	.	TGTGCCAGCTCACACCCGGGACAGCACTATGGCTACACCTTC	CASSHPGQHYGYTF